Following are 26 T cell receptor beta chains from one sample sequenced in a study of blood T cell repertoires in COVID-19. Here immunoSEQ multiplex PCR was the method, and the copy in TCRdb shows in-frame clones only, minus some. The sample gives about 120,000 clones, 80% to 90% of which show up once; roughly 29% is in the top ten. The source material was peripheral blood. Receptor source: a woman aged 70-85 years with acute or convalescent COVID-19.

This chain joins TRBV6-5 and TRBJ1-1; tentatively, D is TRBD1 (5 bases). This CDR3 has 14 amino acids. Germline V gives CDR1 MNHEY, CDR2 SVGAGI. The V gene lost 4 bases and the J gene lost 5 bases, with 14 bases spanning the gap. The CDR3 region is CASSSEGVRTEAFF. CDR3 DNA sequence: TGTGCCAGCAGTTCTGAAGGGGTCAGAACTGAAGCTTTCTTT.

This clone appeared a few times. This chain joins TRBV9 and TRBJ2-3, with 10 bases aligning to TRBD2. The CDR3 has 18 amino acids. Germline trimming cut 0 bases from V and 2 bases from J; bases unmatched to any gene: 9. Germline CDR1 SGDLS, CDR2 YYNGEE. CDR3 sequence: CASSVGIAGGRITDTQYF. In DNA, the CDR3 is TGTGCCAGCAGCGTAGGGATAGCGGGGGGTAGGATCACAGATACGCAGTATTTT.

V gene TRBV10-2 combines with J gene TRBJ1-1; D is unresolved. Trimming took off 4 bases at V and 11 bases at J, with 17 bases between the two ends. The germline gives CDR1 WSHSY, CDR2 SAAADI. The CDR3 extends over 13 amino acids. As DNA, the CDR3 is TGCGCCAGCAGTGCGAACTCTCAAAGGGAGGCTTTCTTT. It is translated as CASSANSQREAFF.

The rearrangement links TRBV5-4 to TRBJ2-3; 7 nucleotides align to TRBD2. The germline V gene has CDR1 SGHNT and CDR2 YYREEE (reference sequence). Unmatched junction bases numbered 5, after V lost 4 bases and J lost 0 bases. The CDR3 is 15 residues long. CDR3 nucleotide sequence: TGTGCCAGCAGCCTGAGCGGGGCTAGCACAGATACGCAGTATTTT. It is translated as CASSLSGASTDTQYF.

This clone was detected a few times. V gene TRBV10-2 combines with J gene TRBJ1-1; D call uncertain. The CDR3 consists of 11 residues. Deletions cut 7 bases from V and 7 bases from J, with 10 bases between. The germline V gene has CDR1 WSHSY and CDR2 SAAADI. The CDR3 protein is CASTLGVEAFF. The CDR3 region has the DNA TGCGCCAGCACCCTGGGAGTTGAAGCTTTCTTT.

The V gene is TRBV18, the J gene TRBJ1-1; D gene uncertain. The CDR3 loop spans 13 amino acids. Germline lookup yields CDR1 KGHSH and CDR2 LQKENI. V was clipped by 4 bases and J by 1 base, with 7 bases between them. This CDR3 reads CASSLGENTEAFF. The CDR3 nucleotides are TGTGCCAGCTCACTGGGCGAGAACACTGAAGCTTTCTTT.

The chain uses TRBV19 and TRBJ2-7; 9 positions match TRBD1. CDR1 LNHDA and CDR2 SQIVND come from the germline V gene (reference sequence). V dropped 6 bases and J dropped 9; count of bases not matched to a gene: 12. The CDR3 sequence is 14 residues long. The CDR3 DNA is TGTGCCAGTAGAGCCGGGACAGGGAAATCGGGGCAGTACTTC. It specifies CASRAGTGKSGQYF.

This clone has just one count. The V gene is TRBV28, the J gene TRBJ2-2; 7 bases map to TRBD1. This CDR3 region has 15 residues. CDR1 MDHEN and CDR2 SYDVKM come from the germline V gene. V lost 6 bases and J lost 2; bases outside the gene matches: 6. For the CDR3, the DNA is TGTGCCAGCAGCGCCGGGACAGCAAACACCGGGGAGCTGTTTTTT. This encodes CASSAGTANTGELFF.

The chain carries TRBV13 and TRBJ2-7, with D maybe TRBD2 (6 bases). The CDR3 is 14 amino acids. Germline V CDR1 and CDR2: PRHDT, FYEKMQ (reference sequence). V was shortened by 3 bases and J by 3 bases, with 12 bases between the two germline ends. The chain's CDR3 is CASSLGGQNYEQYF. Written as DNA, the CDR3 is TGTGCCAGCAGCTTGGGGGGTCAGAACTACGAGCAGTACTTC. Full variable domain (outside the CDR3, taken from reference TRBV13 and TRBJ2-7): AAGVIQSPRHLIKEKRETATLKCYPIPRHDTVYWYQQGPGQDPQFLISFYEKMQSDKGSIPDRFSAQQFSDYHSELNMSSLELGDSALYFCASSLGGQNYEQYFGPGTRLTVT.

J is TRBJ1-2 and V is TRBV5-1, with TRBD1 matching over 10 bases. CDR3 size: 17 residues. V lost 4 bases and J lost 2; bases outside the gene matches: 11. The germline V gene encodes CDR1 SGHRS and CDR2 YFSETQ. The CDR3 protein is CASSPFRGTGDNYGYTF. In nucleotides, the CDR3 is TGCGCCAGCAGCCCATTCCGGGGGACAGGGGACAACTATGGCTACACCTTC.

The chain carries TRBV7-2 and TRBJ2-3; 10 bases fit TRBD2. After removal of 5 bases from V and 10 bases from J, the junction contained 3 bases not matched to a gene. CDR3 length equals 12 residues. Germline V gene data show CDR1 as SGHTA and CDR2 as FQGNSA. This chain's CDR3 is CASSRSGGAQYF. The CDR3, as DNA: TGTGCCAGCAGCCGGAGCGGGGGGGCGCAGTATTTT.

The rearrangement links TRBV11-3 to TRBJ2-7; the match to TRBD2 covers 9 bases. Germline CDR1 SGHNT, CDR2 YENEEA. Germline trimming cut 4 bases from V and 4 bases from J; bases unmatched to any gene: 11. The CDR3 covers 16 residues. CDR3 region: CASSSRGSGGQYEQYF. The CDR3 DNA sequence: TGTGCCAGCAGCTCCAGAGGGAGCGGGGGGCAGTACGAGCAGTACTTC.

Of note for this clone: The DNA is left out, because the CDR3 cannot be placed on it with certainty; the CDR3 is given as TCRdb lists it. The chain joins TRBV13 to TRBJ2-5; no check of the table's D call, TRBD1, against the DNA was made. Ends included, the CDR3 has 13 residues. Germline lookup yields CDR1 PRHDT and CDR2 FYEKMQ (reference sequence). This CDR3 reads CASVPQGGETQYF.

The CDR3 bases are TGTGCCAGCAGCCCCATCCGACAGGGTTGGGTAGAGACCCAGTACTTC. This gives the protein CASSPIRQGWVETQYF. The genes are TRBV7-8 and TRBJ2-5; 7 positions agree with TRBD1. Germline V CDR1 and CDR2: SGHVS, FQNEAQ. The CDR3 length is 16 residues. Losses at the gene ends were 5 bases for V and 4 bases for J; bases not matched to a gene: 13.

This rearrangement joins TRBV2 to TRBJ2-3, with 7 bases fitting TRBD1. J was trimmed by 0 bases and V by 3 bases; bases with no gene match: 3. CDR1 is SNHLY and CDR2 is FYNNEI in the germline V gene. This CDR3 has 15 residues. The CDR3 spells CASSERQGSTDTQYF. The CDR3, as DNA: TGTGCCAGCAGTGAGAGACAGGGAAGCACAGATACGCAGTATTTT. The full variable domain, with the rest looked up from reference TRBV2 and TRBJ2-3, is EPEVTQTPSHQVTQMGQEVILRCVPISNHLYFYWYRQILGQKVEFLVSFYNNEISEKSEIFDDQFSVERPDGSNFTLKIRSTKLEDSAMYFCASSERQGSTDTQYFGPGTRLTVL.

The J gene is TRBJ1-5, the V gene TRBV24-1; D is ambiguous. The germline V gene has CDR1 KGHDR and CDR2 SFDVKD. Trimming stripped 5 bases from V and 0 bases from J, with 7 bases between. This CDR3 contains 14 residues. CDR3 nucleotide sequence: TGTGCCACCAGTGCTGTTTATAGCAATCAGCCCCAGCATTTT. Protein sequence: CATSAVYSNQPQHF.

The chain links TRBV3-1 (or the pseudogene TRBV3-2) to TRBJ1-1; the match to TRBD1 covers 9 bases. V gave up 4 bases and J gave up 8 bases; unmatched junction bases: 5. The CDR3 consists of 13 residues. From germline, CDR1 is LGHDT and CDR2 YNNKEL (reference sequence). The CDR3 DNA is TGTGCCAGCAGCCCCGGGACAGGGCGAGAAGCTTTCTTT. Translating gives CASSPGTGREAFF.

This clone has just a few counts. The chain carries TRBV27 and TRBJ2-7; tentatively, D is TRBD2 (7 bases). This CDR3 has 15 amino acids. Germline assignment: CDR1 MNHEY and CDR2 SMNVEV (reference sequence). Between the trimmed V and J ends, which lost 6 bases and 5 bases, there was a span of 20 bases. As DNA, the CDR3 is TGTGCCAGCAGCCCCGAGGTGGGGGGGCTCGACGAGCAGTACTTC. It encodes CASSPEVGGLDEQYF.

The chain couples TRBV24-1 to TRBJ2-7; 10 nucleotides match TRBD1. The CDR3 has 17 amino acids. Per germline, CDR1 KGHDR and CDR2 SFDVKD. With 4 bases clipped from V and 3 bases from J, the junction kept 11 bases outside the gene matches. CDR3 bases: TGTGCCACCAGTGAAACCGGGACAGGGGTAGGAGTCTACGAGCAGTACTTC. Amino acids: CATSETGTGVGVYEQYF.

V is TRBV25-1 and J is TRBJ2-5, with D maybe TRBD1 (6 bases). Per the germline V gene, CDR1 is MGHDK and CDR2 is SYGVNS. Trimming took off 6 bases at V and 5 bases at J, with 10 bases between the two ends. This CDR3 spans 12 amino acids. The CDR3 DNA sequence: TGTGCCAGCAGGACAGGTCTGGAGACCCAGTACTTC. Translating gives CASRTGLETQYF.

The chain uses TRBV11-3 and TRBJ1-3; no reliable D call. Germline-derived CDR1 and CDR2 are SGHNT and YENEEA. The V end was cut by 1 base, the J end by 3 bases, with 7 bases between. CDR3 length equals 14 residues. CDR3 sequence reads: CASSLGGNGNTIYF. DNA of the CDR3: TGTGCCAGCAGCTTAGGAGGGAATGGAAACACCATATATTTT.

This clone was seen a few times. The chain employs TRBV11-3 and TRBJ2-1; no clear D gene. Germline V lookup: CDR1 SGHNT, CDR2 YENEEA. The CDR3 extends over 16 amino acids. V lost 3 bases and J 0 bases, leaving 12 bases between the germline ends. CDR3 loop: CASSFALFSSYNEQFF. The DNA for the CDR3 is TGTGCCAGCAGCTTTGCCCTGTTTAGCTCCTACAATGAGCAGTTCTTC.

The V gene is TRBV9, the J gene TRBJ1-6; 7 bases agree with TRBD1. The germline V gene encodes CDR1 SGDLS and CDR2 YYNGEE. The CDR3 is 15 residues long. The trim removed 0 bases at V and 8 bases at J, leaving 5 bases unmatched. The CDR3 DNA reads as TGTGCCAGCAGCGTAGAAACAGGGGCAGATTCACCCCTCCACTTT. It specifies CASSVETGADSPLHF. Full variable domain (remainder filled in from reference TRBV9 and TRBJ1-6): DSGVTQTPKHLITATGQRVTLRCSPRSGDLSVYWYQQSLDQGLQFLIQYYNGEERAKGNILERFSAQQFPDLHSELNLSSLELGDSALYFCASSVETGADSPLHFGNGTRLTVT.

The rearrangement joins TRBV5-1 to TRBJ1-3; a weak D match, TRBD1 (6 bases). V was clipped by 3 bases and J by 2 bases, with 15 bases between them. Germline V lookup: CDR1 SGHRS, CDR2 YFSETQ. The CDR3 loop spans 16 amino acids. The CDR3 reads CASSSDSPRAGNTIYF. In nucleotides, the CDR3 is TGCGCCAGCAGCTCGGACAGTCCCAGGGCTGGAAACACCATATATTTT.

This clone was seen a single time. The CDR3 loop is CASSEVPQGYEQYF. Written as DNA, the CDR3 is TGTGCCAGCAGTGAAGTCCCCCAGGGCTACGAGCAGTACTTC. The genes are TRBV6-1 and TRBJ2-7, with D possibly being TRBD1 (5 bases). V lost 1 base to trimming and J lost 3 bases, with 10 bases between them. This CDR3 spans 14 amino acids. The germline V gene has CDR1 MNHNS and CDR2 SASEGT.

CDR3: CASSYDRDTEAFF. The CDR3 bases are TGTGCCAGCAGCTATGACAGGGACACTGAAGCTTTCTTT. The chain recombines TRBV2 with TRBJ1-1, with 7 bases that match TRBD1. Germline V lookup: CDR1 SNHLY, CDR2 FYNNEI. This CDR3 has 13 amino acids. V gave up 6 bases and J gave up 3 bases; unmatched junction bases: 4.